The 25 T cell receptor beta chains listed next were all sequenced from one sample in a study of regulatory T cells in long-lasting Graves disease. Time point in this sample: newly diagnosed GD, antithyroid drugs for less than 3 months. From RNA extracted from PBMCs, the TCR library was made. Investigators prepared the TCR beta libraries by applying iRepertoire HTBI primers and Arm-PCR of CDR3 regions. TCRdb analysed the multiplex PCR reads with MiXCR anew, one entry per CDR3 protein. Of around 450,000 distinct CDR3 sequences listed, just under 15% were seen once; the top ten hold approximately 15%. A further study also used this sample, focusing on T cells in Graves' hyperthyroidism and ophthalmopathy.

The sequencing used peripheral blood mononuclear cells (PBMCs), collected at new diagnosis, from a patient treated with antithyroid drugs. The receptor set was obtained from a woman aged 30 to 39 with Graves disease.

This clonotype was counted many times. The chain couples TRBV18 to TRBJ2-7; TRBD1 matches 7 bases. The CDR3 loop spans 15 amino acids. J gave up 0 bases and V 3 bases, and 5 bases lay outside the gene matches. Germline CDR1 reads KGHSH; CDR2 reads LQKENI. The CDR3 sequence is CASSPGQADSYEQYF. CDR3 in DNA: TGTGCCAGCTCACCTGGACAGGCGGACTCCTACGAGCAGTACTTC.

This clonotype came up many times. The rearrangement links TRBV10-1 to TRBJ2-7; TRBD1 aligns across 10 bases. The V segment lost 2 bases and the J segment 4 bases; nucleotides outside the gene matches: 5. Germline V lookup: CDR1 WNHNN, CDR2 SYGVQD (reference sequence). This CDR3 region has 15 residues. The chain's CDR3 is CASSEGTGASYEQYF. CDR3 bases: TGCGCCAGCAGTGAGGGGACAGGGGCGTCATACGAGCAGTACTTC.

Regarding this clonotype: A read error may be the cause here, since a much bigger clone is one base away. The chain is built from TRBV12-3 or TRBV12-4 and TRBJ1-2, with a tentative D call TRBD1 (5 bases). Between the trimmed V and J ends, which lost 2 bases and 7 bases, there was a span of 20 bases. This CDR3 has 16 residues. The CDR3 nucleotides read TGTGCCAGCAGTTTATACGCAGGGCTTAACTTCTGTGGCTACACCTTC. As protein: CASSLYAGLNFCGYTF.

This clonotype occurred many times. J is TRBJ2-1 and V is TRBV20-1, with TRBD2 identical over 13 bases. The CDR3 has 16 residues. Germline CDR1 reads DFQATT; CDR2 reads SNEGSKA (reference sequence). V gave up 4 bases and J gave up 4 bases; unmatched junction bases: 7. In DNA form, the CDR3 reads TGCAGTGCTATTCAGACTAGCGGGAGGAGATACAATGAGCAGTTCTTC. This codes for CSAIQTSGRRYNEQFF.

Ten or more counts support this clonotype. V and J are TRBV11-3 and TRBJ2-3; possible D gene TRBD2, 5 bases. V shed 5 bases and J shed 2 bases, with 17 bases lying between them. Germline CDR1 and CDR2: SGHNT and YENEEA. This CDR3 is built from 16 residues. In DNA, the CDR3 is TGTGCCAGCAGCCCACCGCTAAAGCGGCACACAGATACGCAGTATTTT. Translated: CASSPPLKRHTDTQYF.

This chain joins TRBV12-3 or TRBV12-4 and TRBJ1-1, with D perhaps matching TRBD1 (6 bases). CDR3 length: 13 residues. Trimming stripped 5 bases from V and 3 bases from J, with 10 bases between. The CDR3 loop reads CASSEGVDTEAFF. CDR3 DNA sequence: TGTGCCAGCAGTGAGGGGGTGGACACTGAAGCTTTCTTT.

This clonotype has ten or more counts. The CDR3 DNA is TGTGCCAGCAGTTCTGGGAACCAAGAGACCCAGTACTTC. Translating it yields CASSSGNQETQYF. V is TRBV12-3 or TRBV12-4 and J is TRBJ2-5; D remains ambiguous. V was trimmed by 4 bases and J by 0 bases, leaving 6 bases between them. The CDR3 is 13 amino acids.

The J gene is TRBJ2-3, the V gene TRBV24-1; D gene uncertain. The germline CDR1 and CDR2 sequences are KGHDR and SFDVKD. The CDR3 is 12 amino acids. V gave up 1 base and J gave up 6 bases, with 4 bases separating them. CDR3: CATSDFGDTQYF. In nucleotides, the CDR3 is TGTGCCACCAGTGATTTTGGTGATACGCAGTATTTT.

This clonotype was seen a handful of times. The genes are TRBV27 and TRBJ2-3, with 7 bases identical to TRBD2. V shed 6 bases, J shed 2 bases, and the junction held 5 bases outside the gene matches. The CDR3 consists of 14 residues. From germline, CDR1 is MNHEY and CDR2 SMNVEV (reference sequence). Written as DNA, the CDR3 is TGTGCCAGCAGAGCGGGGATCAACACAGATACGCAGTATTTT. As protein: CASRAGINTDTQYF.

This clonotype came up many times. The rearrangement joins TRBV6-2 or TRBV6-3 to TRBJ2-2; tentatively, D is TRBD2 (5 bases). The CDR3 runs to 13 residues. V dropped 0 bases and J dropped 7 bases, with 6 bases sitting between them. CDR1 MNHEY and CDR2 SVGEGT come from the germline V gene. CDR3 sequence reads: CASSYSGDGELFF. The CDR3 DNA is TGTGCCAGCAGTTACTCGGGAGACGGGGAGCTGTTTTTT.

This clonotype has just a few counts. The V call is TRBV6-1, the J call TRBJ2-7; tentative D call: TRBD2 (5 bases). CDR1 MNHNS and CDR2 SASEGT come from the germline V gene. CDR3 length equals 13 residues. V was shortened by 8 bases and J by 3 bases, with 14 bases between the two germline ends. The CDR3 bases are TGTGCCAGCCAATCGTGGAGGAACTACGAGCAGTACTTC. Amino acids: CASQSWRNYEQYF.

This clonotype was seen repeatedly, ten times or more. The chain recombines TRBV3-1 with TRBJ2-5; 14 bases are shared with TRBD2. This CDR3 comprises 17 residues. V shed 2 bases and J 6 bases; nucleotides not matched to a gene: 8. Germline loops: CDR1 LGHDT, CDR2 YNNKEL (reference sequence). DNA for the CDR3: TGTGCCAGCAGCCAAACCCTGGGACTAGCGGGAGTAAAGACCCAGTACTTC. It yields the protein CASSQTLGLAGVKTQYF.

In this sample, this clonotype turned up many times. The chain combines TRBV2 with TRBJ1-1; D is ambiguous. CDR1 is SNHLY, CDR2 FYNNEI, per germline. CDR3 length: 13 residues. Trimming removed 11 bases at V and 2 bases at J, with 15 bases between. This CDR3 reads CALVEQFNTEAFF. Written as DNA, the CDR3 is TGTGCCCTAGTGGAACAGTTCAACACTGAAGCTTTCTTT.

The V call is TRBV7-3, the J call TRBJ2-6, with 9 bases fitting TRBD1. The CDR3 is 18 amino acids. Per the germline V gene, CDR1 is SGHTA and CDR2 is FQGTGA. The J segment lost 0 bases and the V segment lost 5 bases, leaving 8 bases of the junction unmatched. The CDR3 loop reads CASSPQGAPSSGANVLTF. The CDR3 nucleotides are TGTGCCAGCAGCCCACAGGGGGCCCCGAGCTCTGGGGCCAACGTCCTGACTTTC.

This clonotype was observed many times. The chain has TRBV27 and TRBJ1-6; D gene unclear. Trimming removed 5 bases at V and 7 bases at J, with 24 bases between. CDR3 length: 18 amino acids. The germline V gene encodes CDR1 MNHEY and CDR2 SMNVEV (reference sequence). CDR3 loop: CASSPQQNGPQENSPLHF. CDR3 bases: TGTGCCAGCAGTCCCCAACAGAATGGCCCGCAGGAAAATTCACCCCTCCACTTT.

This clonotype appeared many times. The chain is built from TRBV28 and TRBJ1-5; a weak D match, TRBD1 (6 bases). Between the trimmed V and J ends, which lost 3 bases and 0 bases, there was a span of 9 bases. Germline CDR1 MDHEN, CDR2 SYDVKM. This CDR3 spans 15 amino acids. The DNA of the CDR3 is TGTGCCAGCAGTTTTGGGGGCTATAGCAATCAGCCCCAGCATTTT. It encodes CASSFGGYSNQPQHF.

Ten or more counts support this clonotype. The chain recombines TRBV4-1 with TRBJ1-1; D is possibly TRBD1 (5 bases). There are 16 residues in the CDR3. V was trimmed by 2 bases and J by 0 bases, leaving 13 bases between them. CDR1 MGHRA and CDR2 YSYEKL come from the germline V gene. The CDR3 DNA is TGCGCCAGCAGCCAACCGCCCGGGACTCTGAACACTGAAGCTTTCTTT. It specifies CASSQPPGTLNTEAFF.

In this sample, this clonotype turned up many times. This chain connects TRBV6-1 to TRBJ2-7, with D tentatively TRBD1 or TRBD2 (5 bases each). The CDR3 extends over 12 amino acids. Germline V gene lookup returns CDR1 MNHNS and CDR2 SASEGT. Trimming stripped 7 bases from V and 7 bases from J, with 14 bases between. The DNA of the CDR3 is TGTGCCAGCACCGAACAATGGGGGGAGCAGTACTTC. Its protein product is CASTEQWGEQYF.

The CDR3: CASSLGTGGGVQYF. CDR3 in DNA: TGTGCCAGCAGTTTAGGGACAGGGGGCGGAGTGCAGTACTTC. This chain joins TRBV12-3 or TRBV12-4 and TRBJ2-7; the match to TRBD1 covers 11 bases. V shed 1 base, J shed 9 bases, and the junction held 5 bases outside the gene matches. This CDR3 is 14 amino acids long.

This clonotype was picked up many times. The chain couples TRBV3-1 to TRBJ2-1; possibly TRBD1 for D (5 bases). Germline CDR1 is LGHDT and CDR2 is YNNKEL (reference sequence). V lost 1 base and J lost 7, with 17 bases in between. This CDR3 contains 16 residues. The chain's CDR3 is CASSQGFDSLGNEQFF. The CDR3 coding sequence is TGTGCCAGCAGCCAAGGGTTCGACAGCCTGGGGAATGAGCAGTTCTTC.

The rearrangement uses TRBV9 and TRBJ1-1; a possible D gene is TRBD1 (5 bases). Per the germline V gene, CDR1 is SGDLS and CDR2 is YYNGEE. Between the trimmed V and J ends, which lost 0 bases and 4 bases, there was a span of 7 bases. This CDR3 region has 13 residues. The CDR3 DNA sequence: TGTGCCAGCAGCGTAGAAGGGGCCACTGAAGCTTTCTTT. This translates into CASSVEGATEAFF.

This clonotype showed up many times. J is TRBJ2-3 and V is TRBV20-1; no definite D call. The length of the CDR3 is 11 residues. The V and J ends lost 7 bases and 3 bases respectively, with 8 bases between them. The germline gives CDR1 DFQATT, CDR2 SNEGSKA (reference sequence). CDR3 region: CSVTGTDTQYF. CDR3 nucleotide sequence: TGCAGTGTCACCGGAACAGATACGCAGTATTTT.

This clonotype appeared many times. The V and J genes are TRBV29-1 and TRBJ2-7, with unresolved D. Deletions cut 4 bases from V and 1 base from J, with 11 bases between. The CDR3 runs 13 residues. Germline V lookup: CDR1 SQVTM, CDR2 ANQGSEA. The CDR3 sequence is CSVGQKLSYEQYF. For the CDR3, the DNA is TGCAGCGTTGGGCAGAAATTATCCTACGAGCAGTACTTC.

V is TRBV5-6 and J is TRBJ1-1, with D perhaps TRBD1 (5 bases). The CDR3 contains 14 residues. The germline V and J ends were trimmed by 2 bases and 2 bases, with 10 bases remaining between them. In germline, CDR1 is SGHDT, CDR2 YYEEEE. The CDR3 reads CASSFPQGNTEAFF. The CDR3 bases are TGTGCCAGCAGCTTCCCCCAGGGAAACACTGAAGCTTTCTTT.

This clonotype turned up a few times. The rearrangement uses TRBV7-2 and TRBJ2-2; tentatively, D is TRBD1 or TRBD2 (6 bases each). The V end lost 0 bases, the J end lost 7 bases, and 9 bases lay between the germline ends. The germline CDR1 and CDR2 sequences are SGHTA and FQGNSA. The CDR3 consists of 14 residues. CDR3 sequence: CASSLAGGFGELFF. The CDR3 region has the DNA TGTGCCAGCAGCTTAGCAGGGGGGTTCGGGGAGCTGTTTTTT.